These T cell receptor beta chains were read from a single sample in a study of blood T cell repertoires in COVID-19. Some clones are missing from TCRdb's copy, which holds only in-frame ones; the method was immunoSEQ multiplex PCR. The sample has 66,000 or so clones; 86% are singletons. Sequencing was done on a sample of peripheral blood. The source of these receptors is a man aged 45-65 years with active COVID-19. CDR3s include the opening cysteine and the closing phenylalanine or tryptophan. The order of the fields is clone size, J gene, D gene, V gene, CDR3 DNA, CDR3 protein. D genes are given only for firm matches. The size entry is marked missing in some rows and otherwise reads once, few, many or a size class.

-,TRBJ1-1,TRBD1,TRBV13,TGTGCCAGCAGCTTAAGGACAGGCTACATGAACACTGAAGCTTTCTTT,CASSLRTGYMNTEAFF
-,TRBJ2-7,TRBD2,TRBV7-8,TGTGCCAGCAGCTTGAGCGGGGTAAGCTCCTACGAGCAGTACTTC,CASSLSGVSSYEQYF
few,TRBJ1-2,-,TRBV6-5,TGTGCCAGCAGTTCCGAAGGGGATCGGGGCTACACCTTC,CASSSEGDRGYTF
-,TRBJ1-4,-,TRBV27,TGTGCCAGCAGTCGGACTCATGAAAAACTGTTTTTT,CASSRTHEKLFF
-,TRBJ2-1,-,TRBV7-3,TGTGCCAGCAGCTTATCCTGGACAGATGAGCAGTTCTTC,CASSLSWTDEQFF
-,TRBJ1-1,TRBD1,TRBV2,TGTGCCAGCAGTCGATTAGGGGGCAACACTGAAGCTTTCTTT,CASSRLGGNTEAFF
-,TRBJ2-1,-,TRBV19,TGTGCCAGTAGTATAGATCGGGAGCGGTTGTACAATGAGCAGTTCTTC,CASSIDRERLYNEQFF
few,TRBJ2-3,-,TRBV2,TGTGCCAGCAGTGAGGTCAGGCTGTACACAGATACGCAGTATTTT,CASSEVRLYTDTQYF
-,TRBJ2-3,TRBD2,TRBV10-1,TGCGCCAGCAGTCAACTAGCGACAAGCACAGATACGCAGTATTTT,CASSQLATSTDTQYF
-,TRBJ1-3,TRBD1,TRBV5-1,TGCGCCAGCAGCCAGGGGGCGGCTTATGGAAACACCATATATTTT,CASSQGAAYGNTIYF
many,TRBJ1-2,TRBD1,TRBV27,TGTGCCAGCAGTCCCGCGCCAGGGGGCGTAAGCGGCTACACCTTC,CASSPAPGGVSGYTF
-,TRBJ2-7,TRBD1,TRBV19,TGTGCCAGTAGTATCGGGACAGGGACCCACGAGCAGTACTTC,CASSIGTGTHEQYF
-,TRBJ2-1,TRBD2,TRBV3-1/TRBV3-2,TGTGCCAGCAGCCATACTAGCGGGGGGGCCTACAATGAGCAGTTCTTC,CASSHTSGGAYNEQFF
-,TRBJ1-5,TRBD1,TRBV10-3,TGTGCCATCAGTCCGGACAGGGGAAGCCAGCCCCAGCATTTT,CAISPDRGSQPQHF
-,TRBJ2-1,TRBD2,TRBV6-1,TGTGCCAGCAGTGAAGGGACTAGCAGGTTCTACAATGAGCAGTTCTTC,CASSEGTSRFYNEQFF
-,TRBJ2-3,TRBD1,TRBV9,TGTGCCAGCAGCCCCAGACAGGGGGCGCTTGGCACAGATACGCAGTATTTT,CASSPRQGALGTDTQYF
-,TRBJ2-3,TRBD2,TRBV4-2,TGTGCCAGCAGCCAAGTGGGAGCGGGGGGGGGCACAGATACGCAGTATTTT,CASSQVGAGGGTDTQYF
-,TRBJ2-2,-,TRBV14,TGTGCCAGCAGCCAGGCCCAGGGGGGCACCGGGGAGCTGTTTTTT,CASSQAQGGTGELFF
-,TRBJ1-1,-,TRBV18,TGTGCCAGCTCCTCACAAAGCGCGAACACTGAAGCTTTCTTT,CASSSQSANTEAFF
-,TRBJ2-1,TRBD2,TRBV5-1,TGCGCCAGCAGCCCGGGTGGGACTAGCAATGAGCAGTTCTTC,CASSPGGTSNEQFF
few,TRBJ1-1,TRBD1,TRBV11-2,TGTGCCAGCAGCTTGGGACAGGTCGGTGAAGCTTTCTTT,CASSLGQVGEAFF
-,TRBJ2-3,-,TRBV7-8,TGTGCCAGCAGCTCTGACGTTTGGGGCAGGGTGGCAGATACGCAGTATTTT,CASSSDVWGRVADTQYF
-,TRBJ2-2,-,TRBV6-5,TGTGCCAGCAATACCGACAGGAACACCGGGGAGCTGTTTTTT,CASNTDRNTGELFF
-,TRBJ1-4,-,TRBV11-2,TGTGCCAGCAGCTTGACAGTCAAGGGCGAAAAACTGTTTTTT,CASSLTVKGEKLFF
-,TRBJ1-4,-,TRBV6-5,TGTGCCAGCAGTTACTCGGCAGGGGTCGGAGAAAAACTGTTTTTT,CASSYSAGVGEKLFF
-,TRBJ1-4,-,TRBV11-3,TGTGCCAGCAGCTTAGATACCGCGGGCGGAACGAATGAAAAACTGTTTTTT,CASSLDTAGGTNEKLFF
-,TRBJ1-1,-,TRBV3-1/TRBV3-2,TGTGCCAGCAGCCAAGGTTCTACTGAAGCTTTCTTT,CASSQGSTEAFF
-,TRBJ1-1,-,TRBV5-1,TGCGCCAGCAGCTTGGGTAGTCTGCCGAACACTGAAGCTTTCTTT,CASSLGSLPNTEAFF
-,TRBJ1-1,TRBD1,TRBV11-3,TGTGCCAGCAGCCCAGGACAGGGACGAGGGACTGAAGCTTTCTTT,CASSPGQGRGTEAFF
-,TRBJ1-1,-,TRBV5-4,TGTGCCAGCAGCTTGGCCCGGGGGGGCCGGACTGAAGCTTTCTTT,CASSLARGGRTEAFF